This entry concerns a single T cell receptor (beta chain). The sample originates from a study of control samples from healthy donors and cancer patients. There are 12 residues in the CDR3. CDR1 and CDR2 from the germline V gene are SGHDT and YYEEEE. Deletions cut 2 bases from V and 0 bases from J, with 2 bases between. Data came from immunoSEQ multiplex PCR; TCRdb stores just in-frame clones and leaves some out. Among around 23,000 clones listed, roughly 85% were seen once. Sequenced sample: PBMCs. The chain joins TRBV5-6 to TRBJ1-2; the D is unclear. The sequence was collected from a man in his sixties with head and neck cancer. This CDR3 reads CASSLANYGYTF. As DNA, the CDR3 is TGTGCCAGCAGCTTAGCTAACTATGGCTACACCTTC.